The clone carrying this TCR beta chain was recorded many times. Stem cell-like memory, regulatory, central memory and naive CD4+ cells were sorted via CD45RO/CCR7/CD25/CD127/CD95/CD27. These data belong to a study of beta chain features in type 1 diabetes. This CDR3 contains 13 residues. V lost 2 bases to trimming and J lost 8 bases, with 13 bases between them. CDR1 is SGHTA, CDR2 FQGNSA, per germline. The whole isolated RNA underwent reverse transcription, so sequencing captured expressed TCRB transcripts. The data were produced by immunoSEQ multiplex PCR, yet TCRdb's version contains in-frame clones alone and is incomplete. The sample holds hundreds of thousands of clones; around 13% are singletons and the top ten take about 0.034%.

The clonotype comes from a young man in good health. The chain has TRBV7-2 and TRBJ2-7; D perhaps matches TRBD1 (5 bases). Sequenced: naive CD4+ T cells from blood. The CDR3 loop is CASSLSYGAQQYF. DNA for the CDR3: TGTGCCAGCAGCTTATCCTATGGGGCACAGCAGTACTTC.